These 20 T cell receptor beta chains share one sample of origin, sequenced in a study of cytomegalovirus exposure and HLA in healthy donors (dated 2017 in TCRdb). The library came from the immunoSEQ multiplex PCR assay. A mixture of 60 forward primers for TCR Vbeta segments and 13 reverse primers for TCR Jbeta segments was used in the multiplex PCR. The table was pulled from immuneACCESS by TCRdb, which kept in-frame rearrangements only. Such tables lose some clones; where checked, under half of the loss comes from unresolved V genes, and the rest has no known cause. The sample data list about 93,000 clones, and around three quarters of these were observed just once. Jointly, the top ten make up 0.57% of the sample. Sequenced sample: PBMCs. The receptors were gathered from a man aged 25-40 years in good health and CMV-seronegative.

The V and J genes are TRBV18 and TRBJ2-1, with 8 bases fitting TRBD1. CDR3 size: 16 residues. CDR1 KGHSH and CDR2 LQKENI come from the germline V gene. After removal of 2 bases from V and 6 bases from J, the junction contained 9 bases not matched to a gene. This chain's CDR3 is CASSPFSQGAGNEQFF. In nucleotides, the CDR3 is TGTGCCAGCTCACCATTTTCGCAGGGGGCGGGCAATGAGCAGTTCTTC.

The chain recombines TRBV9 with TRBJ1-3, with 7 bases lining up with TRBD1. V gave up 0 bases and J gave up 0 bases; unmatched junction bases: 9. The CDR3 has 18 amino acids. CDR1 and CDR2 (germline): SGDLS, YYNGEE. The CDR3 here is CASSVEWDSGYSGNTIYF. In nucleotides, the CDR3 is TGTGCCAGCAGCGTAGAGTGGGACAGCGGTTACTCTGGAAACACCATATATTTT.

This chain links TRBV5-1 with TRBJ1-4; D not resolved. There are 13 residues in the CDR3. The germline V and J ends were trimmed by 0 bases and 6 bases, with 6 bases remaining between them. Germline assignment: CDR1 SGHRS and CDR2 YFSETQ. CDR3 DNA sequence: TGCGCCAGCAGCTTGGGTTCCTATGAAAAACTGTTTTTT. This translates into CASSLGSYEKLFF.

J is TRBJ2-7 and V is TRBV5-1; D is perhaps TRBD2 (6 bases). Germline V lookup: CDR1 SGHRS, CDR2 YFSETQ. The CDR3 runs to 13 residues. V lost 5 bases to trimming and J lost 6 bases, with 15 bases between them. The CDR3 protein is CASRSFGGSEQYF. DNA of the CDR3: TGCGCCAGCAGATCTTTTGGGGGGAGCGAGCAGTACTTC.

The chain is built from TRBV14 and TRBJ2-4; 7 bases line up with TRBD2. Germline trimming cut 4 bases from V and 6 bases from J; bases unmatched to any gene: 6. The germline gives CDR1 SGHDN, CDR2 FVKESK. The CDR3 extends over 14 amino acids. In nucleotides, the CDR3 is TGTGCCAGCAGCCCGGGGGGTTGGGGAAACATTCAGTACTTC. It is translated as CASSPGGWGNIQYF.

The V call is TRBV9, the J call TRBJ1-1; D unclear. Trimming cost V 2 bases and J 1 base, with 15 bases left between them. This CDR3 comprises 16 residues. Germline V gene lookup returns CDR1 SGDLS and CDR2 YYNGEE. Here the CDR3 DNA reads TGTGCCAGCAGCGTCAGCGCATTTGCTCGGAACACTGAAGCTTTCTTT. Its translation is CASSVSAFARNTEAFF.

V gene TRBV19 combines with J gene TRBJ1-6, with D possibly TRBD1 on 5 matching bases. The CDR3 length is 14 residues. Germline CDR1 reads LNHDA; CDR2 reads SQIVND (reference sequence). Trimming removed 6 bases at V and 8 bases at J, with 14 bases between. In DNA form, the CDR3 reads TGTGCCAGTAGCGCGCAGGGTTCTTATTCACCCCTCCACTTT. Amino acid sequence: CASSAQGSYSPLHF.

The chain carries TRBV7-8 and TRBJ2-7, with 9 bases identical to TRBD1. With V trimmed by 2 bases and J by 1 base, 15 bases remained unmatched. Germline V gives CDR1 SGHVS, CDR2 FQNEAQ. The CDR3 covers 19 residues. This CDR3 is CASSLNLGGGTGSSYEQYF. The CDR3 nucleotides are TGTGCCAGCAGCTTAAACTTGGGAGGCGGGACAGGGAGTTCCTACGAGCAGTACTTC.

The V call is TRBV11-2, the J call TRBJ1-1; TRBD1 matches 7 bases. Per the germline V gene, CDR1 is SGHAT and CDR2 is FQNNGV. There are 13 residues in the CDR3. Trimming at V came to 5 bases and at J to 7 bases, leaving 7 bases not matched to a gene. The CDR3 is CASSLQGTSEAFF. The CDR3 DNA follows: TGTGCCAGCAGCCTACAGGGGACGAGTGAAGCTTTCTTT.

This sequence joins TRBV9 and TRBJ2-5; 9 bases are a match to TRBD1. The trim removed 3 bases at V and 5 bases at J, leaving 14 bases unmatched. The V gene's germline CDR1 is SGDLS and CDR2 YYNGEE. The CDR3 has 17 residues. The CDR3 sequence is CASSAEGGQGVVETQYF. For the CDR3, the DNA is TGTGCCAGCAGCGCCGAGGGGGGACAGGGAGTCGTGGAGACCCAGTACTTC.

V and J are TRBV7-9 and TRBJ1-4; 7 nucleotides align to TRBD1. Germline CDR1 SEHNR, CDR2 FQNEAQ (reference sequence). The length of the CDR3 is 16 residues. Trimming took 8 bases from V and 6 from J; bases not matched to a gene: 15. This CDR3 reads CASDRGWGTADEKLFF. CDR3 sequence (DNA): TGTGCCAGCGACCGGGGGTGGGGGACAGCCGATGAAAAACTGTTTTTT.

The genes are TRBV7-2 and TRBJ2-3, with TRBD2 matching 8 bases. In germline, CDR1 is SGHTA, CDR2 FQGNSA. Trimming cost V 5 bases and J 0 bases; bases outside gene matches: 7. The CDR3 is 16 amino acids. CDR3 loop: CASSPPGGASTDTQYF. The CDR3 bases are TGTGCCAGCAGCCCCCCGGGGGGGGCAAGCACAGATACGCAGTATTTT. The full variable domain, rest sourced from reference TRBV7-2 and TRBJ2-3, is GAGVSQSPSNKVTEKGKDVELRCDPISGHTALYWYRQSLGQGLEFLIYFQGNSAPDKSGLPSDRFSAERTGGSVSTLTIQRTQQEDSAVYLCASSPPGGASTDTQYFGPGTRLTVL.

The chain has TRBV5-4 and TRBJ2-7; D might be TRBD1 (6 bases). CDR1 SGHNT and CDR2 YYREEE come from the germline V gene (reference sequence). V shed 3 bases and J shed 2 bases, with 18 bases lying between them. The CDR3 has 16 amino acids. For the CDR3, the DNA is TGTGCCAGCAGCTCACCCGAAACACAGGGCCCCTACGAGCAGTACTTC. Protein: CASSSPETQGPYEQYF. Full variable domain (rest looked up from reference TRBV5-4 and TRBJ2-7): ETGVTQSPTHLIKTRGQQVTLRCSSQSGHNTVSWYQQALGQGPQFIFQYYREEENGRGNFPPRFSGLQFPNYSSELNVNALELDDSALYLCASSSPETQGPYEQYFGPGTRLTVT.

V usage is TRBV7-2 and J usage is TRBJ1-1; tentative D call: TRBD1 (6 bases). CDR1 and CDR2 (germline): SGHTA, FQGNSA. V was clipped by 5 bases and J by 1 base, with 11 bases between them. CDR3 length: 14 residues. CDR3 nucleotides: TGTGCCAGCAGCCCCTCGGACAGGAACACTGAAGCTTTCTTT. Translated, it gives CASSPSDRNTEAFF.

The J gene is TRBJ2-7, the V gene TRBV7-9; a possible D gene is TRBD1 (5 bases). V lost 5 bases and J 0 bases, leaving 14 bases between the germline ends. This CDR3 is 15 amino acids long. From germline, CDR1 is SEHNR and CDR2 FQNEAQ (reference sequence). The chain's CDR3 is CASSGDSSFSYEQYF. CDR3 coding DNA: TGTGCCAGCAGCGGAGACAGTAGTTTCTCCTACGAGCAGTACTTC. Together with reference TRBV7-9 and TRBJ2-7, the CDR3 gives the full variable domain: DTGVSQNPRHKITKRGQNVTFRCDPISEHNRLYWYRQTLGQGPEFLTYFQNEAQLEKSRLLSDRFSAERPKGSFSTLEIQRTEQGDSAMYLCASSGDSSFSYEQYFGPGTRLTVT.

The V gene is TRBV4-1, the J gene TRBJ1-5; no definite D call. Trimming stripped 0 bases from V and 5 bases from J, with 5 bases between. CDR3 size: 13 residues. CDR1 and CDR2 (germline): MGHRA, YSYEKL. The CDR3 loop is CASSQDGYQPQHF. CDR3 bases: TGCGCCAGCAGCCAAGATGGCTATCAGCCCCAGCATTTT.

CDR3 protein: CASSRLADSTDTQYF. CDR3 DNA sequence: TGCGCCAGCAGTCGACTAGCGGACTCCACAGATACGCAGTATTTT. The J gene is TRBJ2-3, the V gene TRBV10-2; 9 bases agree with TRBD2. Germline assignment: CDR1 WSHSY and CDR2 SAAADI. V shed 5 bases, J shed 2 bases, and the junction held 5 bases outside the gene matches. This CDR3 is built from 15 residues.

The chain uses TRBV5-1 and TRBJ2-1, with a weak D call TRBD2 (6 bases). CDR1 is SGHRS, CDR2 YFSETQ, per germline. The CDR3 loop spans 17 amino acids. V lost 2 bases and J lost 4, with 19 bases in between. This CDR3 reads CASSLLPGAGPYNEQFF. The CDR3 region has the DNA TGCGCCAGCAGCTTACTCCCGGGTGCGGGACCGTACAATGAGCAGTTCTTC. Based on the CDR3 plus reference TRBV5-1 and TRBJ2-1, the full variable domain is KAGVTQTPRYLIKTRGQQVTLSCSPISGHRSVSWYQQTPGQGLQFLFEYFSETQRNKGNFPGRFSGRQFSNSRSEMNVSTLELGDSALYLCASSLLPGAGPYNEQFFGPGTRLTVL.

This clone was seen just once. CDR3 in DNA: TGTGCCAGCAGCCAATCGAACAGTCGCTACGAGCAGTACTTC. This sequence encodes CASSQSNSRYEQYF. The chain uses TRBV14 and TRBJ2-7, with D unresolved. V dropped 2 bases and J dropped 3 bases, with 11 bases sitting between them. This CDR3 is 14 amino acids long. In germline, CDR1 is SGHDN, CDR2 FVKESK. The complete variable domain, with remaining parts taken from reference TRBV14 and TRBJ2-7, reads EAGVTQFPSHSVIEKGQTVTLRCDPISGHDNLYWYRRVMGKEIKFLLHFVKESKQDESGMPNNRFLAERTGGTYSTLKVQPAELEDSGVYFCASSQSNSRYEQYFGPGTRLTVT.

The V call is TRBV15, the J call TRBJ2-3; 9 bases agree with TRBD1. This CDR3 region has 13 residues. The V gene end was trimmed by 5 bases and the J gene end by 8 bases; junction bases not matched to a gene: 5. From germline, CDR1 is LNHNV and CDR2 YYDKDF (reference sequence). The CDR3 reads CATSGTGKATQYF. The CDR3 bases are TGTGCCACCAGCGGGACAGGGAAAGCTACGCAGTATTTT.